Each of the 30 T cell receptor beta chains below was sequenced from the same sample in a study of patients and donors after allogeneic stem cell transplantation. TCRdb analysed the RT-PCR reads with MiXCR anew, one entry per CDR3 protein. Among 150,000 to 250,000 distinct CDR3 sequences listed, less than 45% were seen once. The material sequenced was blood, either unsorted or a sorted T cell fraction (not recorded which). Receptors were obtained from a human donor who was either an allogeneic HSCT recipient or a stem cell or donor lymphocyte infusion donor (not recorded which). It is not recorded whose cells these are; they may come from a transplant donor.

Only a few counts were recorded for this clonotype. V gene TRBV28 combines with J gene TRBJ2-3; D unresolved. The germline CDR1 and CDR2 sequences are MDHEN and SYDVKM. The V gene lost 6 bases and the J gene lost 5 bases, with 9 bases spanning the gap. The CDR3 extends over 12 amino acids. CDR3 DNA sequence: TGTGCCAGCAGCCTCCCAGAAGATACGCAGTATTTT. This sequence encodes CASSLPEDTQYF.

The V and J genes are TRBV6-6 and TRBJ1-1; the D is unclear. CDR1 MNHNY and CDR2 SVGAGI come from the germline V gene (reference sequence). The CDR3 covers 10 residues. Trimming removed 6 bases at V and 7 bases at J, with 6 bases between. CDR3: CASSSGEAFF. CDR3 nucleotides: TGTGCCAGCAGCTCAGGTGAAGCTTTCTTT.

The CDR3 is CASSAEGESGNTIYF. The CDR3 nucleotides are TGTGCCAGCAGCGCCGAGGGGGAATCTGGAAACACCATATATTTT. This sequence joins TRBV9 and TRBJ1-3, with D maybe TRBD1 (6 bases). The CDR3 loop spans 15 amino acids. The V gene's germline CDR1 is SGDLS and CDR2 YYNGEE. V was clipped by 3 bases and J by 1 base, with 11 bases between them.

V usage is TRBV9 and J usage is TRBJ2-2, with TRBD2 matching over 8 bases. Per the germline V gene, CDR1 is SGDLS and CDR2 is YYNGEE. The CDR3 length is 20 residues. Trimming cost V 4 bases and J 2 bases; bases outside gene matches: 19. CDR3 sequence: CASSQRGTRFGASNTGELFF. CDR3 in DNA: TGTGCCAGCAGCCAAAGGGGGACTAGATTCGGCGCTAGTAACACCGGGGAGCTGTTTTTT.

This sequence joins TRBV7-8 and TRBJ2-5; TRBD1 might be the D (6 bases). This CDR3 is 12 amino acids long. The germline gives CDR1 SGHVS, CDR2 FQNEAQ. The CDR3 here is CATRGIPETQYF. The CDR3 bases are TGTGCTACAAGGGGGATCCCGGAGACCCAGTACTTC.

V is TRBV19 and J is TRBJ2-4, with TRBD2 identical over 15 bases. V was clipped by 5 bases and J by 6 bases; unmatched bases: 8. The CDR3 runs 17 residues. Per the germline V gene, CDR1 is LNHDA and CDR2 is SQIVND (reference sequence). The CDR3 bases are TGTGCCAGTAGTGCCGGACTAGCGGGAGGGCCGATAAACATTCAGTACTTC. Its protein is CASSAGLAGGPINIQYF.

Only a few counts were recorded for this clonotype. The rearrangement uses TRBV20-1 and TRBJ1-5; tentatively, D is TRBD1 (6 bases). V lost 5 bases and J 2 bases, leaving 16 bases between the germline ends. The germline V gene has CDR1 DFQATT and CDR2 SNEGSKA (reference sequence). CDR3 length equals 15 residues. CDR3: CSALQGSFGNQPQHF. Here the CDR3 DNA reads TGCAGTGCTCTACAGGGTAGTTTCGGCAATCAGCCCCAGCATTTT.

The table lists this clonotype with a few counts. The chain recombines TRBV9 with TRBJ2-5; D is possibly TRBD1 or TRBD2 (5 bases each). The CDR3 has 14 amino acids. The germline V and J ends were trimmed by 1 base and 1 base, with 8 bases remaining between them. From germline, CDR1 is SGDLS and CDR2 YYNGEE. The CDR3 region is CASSVSGTQETQYF. The CDR3 DNA is TGTGCCAGCAGCGTATCCGGGACCCAAGAGACCCAGTACTTC.

The V and J genes are TRBV6-1 and TRBJ1-2; D is possibly TRBD1 (5 bases). This CDR3 is built from 14 residues. The V gene's germline CDR1 is MNHNS and CDR2 SASEGT. The V end was cut by 6 bases, the J end by 4 bases, with 15 bases between. Written as DNA, the CDR3 is TGTGCCAGCAGCGCCCCAGGGTACGGCTATGGCTACACCTTC. Translation gives CASSAPGYGYGYTF.

This clonotype appeared a few times. The V gene is TRBV28, the J gene TRBJ1-1; D gene unclear. The CDR3 sequence is 13 residues long. V lost 5 bases, J lost 1 base, and 8 bases lay in between. Germline V gives CDR1 MDHEN, CDR2 SYDVKM. Here the CDR3 DNA reads TGTGCCAGCAGTCCCCCCCGGAACACTGAAGCTTTCTTT. Amino acids: CASSPPRNTEAFF.

V and J are TRBV7-2 and TRBJ2-3, with 8 bases fitting TRBD2. Germline assignment: CDR1 SGHTA and CDR2 FQGNSA. The V gene end was trimmed by 4 bases and the J gene end by 4 bases; junction bases not matched to a gene: 4. The CDR3 runs to 14 residues. Written as DNA, the CDR3 is TGTGCCAGCAGCTCAGGACTAGCCCCAGATACGCAGTATTTT. This codes for CASSSGLAPDTQYF.

V usage is TRBV5-1 and J usage is TRBJ2-1, with 10 bases identical to TRBD2. Germline V gene lookup returns CDR1 SGHRS and CDR2 YFSETQ. The CDR3 loop spans 17 amino acids. The J segment lost 3 bases and the V segment lost 4 bases, leaving 10 bases of the junction unmatched. CDR3 region: CASSQMLTSGIYNEQFF. DNA of the CDR3: TGCGCCAGCAGCCAGATGTTAACTAGCGGGATCTACAATGAGCAGTTCTTC. Complete variable domain (other parts from reference TRBV5-1 and TRBJ2-1): KAGVTQTPRYLIKTRGQQVTLSCSPISGHRSVSWYQQTPGQGLQFLFEYFSETQRNKGNFPGRFSGRQFSNSRSEMNVSTLELGDSALYLCASSQMLTSGIYNEQFFGPGTRLTVL.

In DNA form, the CDR3 reads TGTGCCAGCAGCTCCTCGACGACAGTGTTTAATGGCTACACCTTC. Amino acid sequence: CASSSSTTVFNGYTF. The rearrangement links TRBV7-9 to TRBJ1-2, with a weak D call TRBD1 (5 bases). V was shortened by 4 bases and J by 6 bases, with 18 bases between the two germline ends. This CDR3 has 15 residues. Germline lookup yields CDR1 SEHNR and CDR2 FQNEAQ (reference sequence).

This clonotype was counted only a few times. V and J are TRBV3-1 and TRBJ2-5, with 8 bases identical to TRBD2. Germline values: CDR1 LGHDT, CDR2 YNNKEL (reference sequence). V shed 0 bases and J 3 bases; nucleotides not matched to a gene: 12. The CDR3 loop spans 18 amino acids. In nucleotides, the CDR3 is TGTGCCAGCAGCCAAGAGCCTCGTCCGACTAGCGCTAAAGAGACCCAGTACTTC. It translates to CASSQEPRPTSAKETQYF.

This rearrangement joins TRBV7-9 to TRBJ2-7, with no clear D. This CDR3 region has 15 residues. The germline V gene has CDR1 SEHNR and CDR2 FQNEAQ (reference sequence). The V end lost 2 bases, the J end lost 4 bases, and 15 bases lay between the germline ends. CDR3 nucleotide sequence: TGTGCCAGCAGCTTACCCATCGTGTCGGCGTACGAGCAGTACTTC. It encodes CASSLPIVSAYEQYF.

The chain recombines TRBV7-9 with TRBJ1-1, with 9 nucleotides matching TRBD1. The CDR3 length is 14 residues. J gave up 5 bases and V 5 bases, and 6 bases lay outside the gene matches. Germline V CDR1 and CDR2: SEHNR, FQNEAQ (reference sequence). The CDR3 bases are TGTGCCAGCAGCCTGACAGGGGGGCGAACTGAAGCTTTCTTT. Translated: CASSLTGGRTEAFF.

This clonotype was counted between two and nine times. The rearrangement uses TRBV29-1 and TRBJ2-2; D may be TRBD1 (6 bases). This CDR3 has 13 amino acids. Deletions cut 3 bases from V and 5 bases from J, with 10 bases between. Germline V lookup: CDR1 SQVTM, CDR2 ANQGSEA. The CDR3 nucleotides are TGCAGCGTTGAGGGACAAAGGACCGGGGAGCTGTTTTTT. It is translated as CSVEGQRTGELFF.

This sequence joins TRBV3-1 and TRBJ2-3; 9 nucleotides match TRBD1. CDR1 and CDR2 (germline): LGHDT, YNNKEL (reference sequence). The ends lost 4 bases at V and 2 bases at J; junction bases unmatched: 4. The CDR3 is 15 amino acids. The CDR3 DNA follows: TGTGCCAGCAGCCGGGGACAGGGATACACAGATACGCAGTATTTT. Protein sequence: CASSRGQGYTDTQYF.

A few counts support this clonotype. J is TRBJ1-3 and V is TRBV4-1; weak D call: TRBD1 (5 bases). V was clipped by 1 base and J by 2 bases, with 12 bases between them. Germline CDR1 and CDR2: MGHRA and YSYEKL. The CDR3 is made up of 16 amino acids. CDR3 region: CASSQGVGLAGNTIYF. CDR3 in DNA: TGCGCCAGCAGCCAAGGTGTGGGGCTTGCTGGAAACACCATATATTTT.

This clonotype occurred a few times. The chain has TRBV7-2 and TRBJ1-4, with D tentatively TRBD1 (6 bases). V lost 1 base to trimming and J lost 4 bases, with 16 bases between them. The CDR3 contains 17 residues. Germline lookup yields CDR1 SGHTA and CDR2 FQGNSA. Here the CDR3 reads CASSLGRSGGHNEKLFF. As DNA, the CDR3 is TGTGCCAGCAGCTTAGGACGTTCGGGGGGCCATAATGAAAAACTGTTTTTT.

The rearrangement joins TRBV4-3 to TRBJ2-7; D not resolved. V was shortened by 0 bases and J by 0 bases, with 12 bases between the two germline ends. Looked up from germline, CDR1 is LGHNA and CDR2 is YSLEER. This CDR3 region has 16 residues. DNA for the CDR3: TGCGCCAGCAGCCAAGAACACGGGTCGAGCTCCTACGAGCAGTACTTC. It encodes CASSQEHGSSSYEQYF.

This clonotype has just a few counts. The V call is TRBV12-3 or TRBV12-4, the J call TRBJ1-2; no clear D gene. The CDR3 has 16 residues. V was cut by 7 bases and J by 0 bases, with 18 bases left in between. This chain's CDR3 is CASTPLVVNTNYGYTF. For the CDR3, the DNA is TGTGCCAGCACCCCCCTGGTCGTAAATACTAACTATGGCTACACCTTC.

The chain has TRBV4-3 and TRBJ1-5; D is unclear. Trimming shortened V by 2 bases and J by 4 bases, and 12 bases separated the two germline ends. The V gene's germline CDR1 is LGHNA and CDR2 YSLEER. The CDR3 has 15 residues. The CDR3 sequence: CASSQNSADNQPQHF. The CDR3 nucleotides read TGCGCCAGCAGCCAAAATTCAGCCGATAATCAGCCCCAGCATTTT.

The table lists this clonotype with a few counts. The V and J genes are TRBV2 and TRBJ2-3; a weak D match, TRBD2 (5 bases). The germline V gene has CDR1 SNHLY and CDR2 FYNNEI. The CDR3 covers 16 residues. V was clipped by 0 bases and J by 1 base, with 11 bases between them. CDR3 sequence: CASSEALRVRTDTQYF. The DNA for the CDR3 is TGTGCCAGCAGTGAAGCGCTGCGGGTCCGCACAGATACGCAGTATTTT.

This clonotype was observed a handful of times. The rearrangement joins TRBV12-3 or TRBV12-4 to TRBJ1-1; the D gene is possibly TRBD1 (5 bases). The CDR3 contains 11 residues. With 6 bases removed from V and 7 bases from J, the gap between germline ends came to 9 bases. The CDR3 coding sequence is TGTGCCAGCAGAACCCAGGGTGAAGCTTTCTTT. Protein: CASRTQGEAFF.

As to this clonotype: No conserved phenylalanine or tryptophan ends this CDR3, so it is likely a read error. The V gene is TRBV7-9, the J gene TRBJ1-1, with D possibly being TRBD1 (5 bases). Trimming took 8 bases from V and 1 from J, leaving 17 bases between them. Germline assignment: CDR1 SEHNR and CDR2 FQNEAQ (reference sequence). This CDR3 has 15 residues. CDR3 sequence (DNA): TGTGCCAGCCGCCACACAATCACAGGGAACACTGAAGCTTTCTTG. This encodes CASRHTITGNTEAFL.

The J gene is TRBJ2-1, the V gene TRBV7-9; TRBD1 matches 9 bases. J was trimmed by 8 bases and V by 6 bases; bases with no gene match: 8. The germline V gene has CDR1 SEHNR and CDR2 FQNEAQ (reference sequence). This CDR3 is built from 14 residues. The chain's CDR3 is CASSTQGAIDEQFF. DNA for the CDR3: TGTGCCAGCAGTACACAGGGGGCTATCGATGAGCAGTTCTTC. Based on the CDR3 plus reference TRBV7-9 and TRBJ2-1, the full variable domain is DTGVSQNPRHKITKRGQNVTFRCDPISEHNRLYWYRQTLGQGPEFLTYFQNEAQLEKSRLLSDRFSAERPKGSFSTLEIQRTEQGDSAMYLCASSTQGAIDEQFFGPGTRLTVL.

The chain employs TRBV7-9 and TRBJ1-4; D is ambiguous. With 5 bases removed from V and 8 bases from J, the gap between germline ends came to 9 bases. CDR3 size: 12 residues. Germline values: CDR1 SEHNR, CDR2 FQNEAQ (reference sequence). CDR3: CASSRDGEKLFF. The CDR3 DNA reads as TGTGCCAGCAGCCGAGACGGGGAAAAACTGTTTTTT.

This clonotype showed up just a few times. The rearrangement uses TRBV4-3 and TRBJ2-1; 8 nucleotides agree with TRBD1. The CDR3 covers 15 residues. The V segment lost 4 bases and the J segment 1 base; nucleotides outside the gene matches: 3. Germline CDR1 reads LGHNA; CDR2 reads YSLEER. CDR3 residues: CASSPDRASYNEQFF. The CDR3 DNA follows: TGCGCCAGCAGCCCGGACAGGGCATCCTACAATGAGCAGTTCTTC.

The chain combines TRBV4-1 with TRBJ2-7; D unresolved. The CDR3 is 17 residues long. Germline assignment: CDR1 MGHRA and CDR2 YSYEKL. V was clipped by 2 bases and J by 2 bases, with 19 bases between them. The CDR3 DNA reads as TGCGCCAGCAGCCAACAGCCCCTTTCAGAACGGCCCTACGAGCAGTACTTC. Its protein product is CASSQQPLSERPYEQYF.